The T cell receptor (beta chain) under discussion was sequenced for a study of CD8+ T cells in alopecia areata (dated by TCRdb to 2016 to 2018). Turning to the overall study: The treated patients took part in an open-label pilot trial in which moderate-to-severe alopecia areata was treated with oral tofacitinib at 5 to 10 mg twice daily. RNA came from the PAXgene miRNA kit for fixed scalp, the miRNeasy kit for PBMCs, and the RNeasy kit for mouse skin. Clonality in the scalp was compared among normal scalp (n=4), patchy alopecia areata scalp (n=8), and alopecia totalis/universalis scalp (n=8). TCRbeta CDR3 regions were amplified by immunoSEQ multiplex PCR with 35 Vbeta forward and 13 Jbeta reverse primers. Patients received tofacitinib for 6 to 18 months and were then followed off drug for 6 months to check for delayed response and recurrence. Scalp tissue and sorted CD4+ and CD8+ peripheral blood T cells from patchy and totalis/universalis alopecia areata patients and from healthy controls were covered by human TCRbeta sequencing. The study used high-throughput TCRbeta sequencing to examine T cell clonal expansion in alopecia areata, in both the C3H/HeJ mouse model and human patients. For the treated patients, the SALT score, which quantifies what percentage of scalp surface area is affected, served as the measure of disease severity. Biopsies were taken from tofacitinib-treated patients at baseline and again at 4 and 24 weeks into treatment, and several of those patients also had a later scalp biopsy.

Library generation was performed with the immunoSEQ multiplex PCR assay. For TCR sequencing, RNA was extracted from every sample and reverse transcribed into cDNA to serve as template. First-strand cDNA was synthesized with SuperScript III using a 2:1 mix of oligo-dT and random hexamers. Amplification bias was assessed with a synthetic immune receptor repertoire, and residual bias was removed computationally. The paper's data handling went like this. After raw reads were preprocessed to remove errors, the CDR3 was defined following IMGT conventions as running from the conserved cysteine to phenylalanine. Clonality was computed by normalizing Shannon entropy by log2 of the number of productive unique TCRs and subtracting the result from 1. Whether scalp clones were CD4 or CD8 was inferred by matching scalp TCRbeta sequences against CD4 and CD8 repertoires sorted from blood. In TCRdb, the immuneACCESS table is reduced to in-frame sequences with V and J assigned. These tables do not hold every clone; where another copy was compared, an unresolved V gene accounts for under half, and the others remain unexplained. V, J and clone size were drawn from that table, and D and trimming were deduced from the DNA. The sample table holds 85,000 to 110,000 clones, of which 70% to 90% were seen once. Approximately 10% of the sample is taken by the ten largest.

For this clone: Its antigen remains unidentified. Base-call qualities are not available, and no considerably larger clone is one nucleotide away.

Overall study results and their limits: Many expanded lesional clones were found to persist in scalp and blood during tofacitinib treatment, and relapse after treatment cessation may be partly explained by this persistence. Unlike mouse skin, where gammadelta T cells dominate, normal human skin contains resident alphabeta T cells that get sequenced too, which complicates analysis of the scalp TCR repertoire. Shared TCR sequences between patients were less evident than in mice, which may be partly attributable to HLA diversity in the patient population. Scalp clonality and the number of expanded CD8+ clones among the top 100 scalp clones were significantly decreased by tofacitinib. Lesional scalp, especially in alopecia totalis/universalis, showed higher clonality and more expanded CD8+ clones than normal scalp, suggesting antigenic drive. Because the treated cohort was small and had just a single nonresponder, larger studies are needed to establish links between baseline CD8+ expansion and response.

Per the publication, the treatment or condition label means: oral pan-JAK inhibitor, 5-10 mg twice daily. Peripheral blood and lesional scalp punch biopsies were obtained from patients with alopecia areata. After PBMCs were isolated by density centrifugation and stained for CD3, CD4 and CD8, a FACSAria was used to sort CD4+ and CD8+ T cells. The CDR3 has 14 amino acids, counting the end cysteine and phenylalanine. Solely the CDR3 DNA is kept, with 42 bases framed from the first base. V is cut back by 4 bases and J by 4 bases, with 3 bases in the junction unmatched. Sequences SEHNR (CDR1) and FQNEAQ (CDR2) are obtained from the germline V gene (reference sequence).

The sample here was CD8+ T cells sorted from blood, taken between weeks 30 and 35, from a patient treated with tofacitinib. This TCR derives from a human donor with alopecia areata. The chain links TRBV7-9 with TRBJ2-7; TRBD1 agrees with 11 junctional bases. In nucleotides, the sequence is TGTGCCAGCAGCTGGACAGGGGGCGATTACGAGCAGTACTTC. The encoded protein is CASSWTGGDYEQYF.